The clone carrying this T cell receptor beta chain was recorded at least ten times. Its specificity is unknown. From germline, CDR1 is SGHRS and CDR2 YFSETQ. The CDR3 runs to 11 residues. V dropped 3 bases and J dropped 6 bases, with 5 bases sitting between them. Each CDR3 protein is one row after TCRdb ran MiXCR on the 5' RACE reads. The table includes 180,000 or so distinct CDR3 sequences, approximately 10% detected once. This sample stems from a study of T-cell memory formation after mild COVID-19. Background on the study: TCR clusters were mostly confined to one donor each. Broader study findings: Researchers report contracting CD4+ clones mostly in CM and EM, with CD8+ clones in EMRA.

The TCR originated in a man between 18 and 35 years old who had mild COVID-19 (a few samples of this study predate the infection). Cell type and time point are not known. The chain joins TRBV5-1 to TRBJ2-3, with a possible D match to TRBD2 (5 bases). Sequencing used PBMCs or a T cell subset sorted from them (not recorded which). The CDR3 region is CASSSGDTQYF. In nucleotides, the CDR3 is TGCGCCAGCAGCTCGGGGGATACGCAGTATTTT.